This T cell receptor (beta chain) was identified in a study of blood T cell repertoires in COVID-19. V gave up 3 bases and J gave up 3 bases, with 18 bases separating them. Germline V gene sequence: CDR1 KGHSH, CDR2 LQKENI. There are 16 residues in the CDR3. Only in-frame clones appear in the TCRdb table, and some are missing; sequencing was by immunoSEQ multiplex PCR. The sample contains 110,000 or so clones, around three quarters of which appear only once. This clonotype was sampled from a man aged 65 to 79 with acute or convalescent COVID-19. This chain uses TRBV18 with TRBJ2-7; possible D gene TRBD1, 5 bases. The sequencing sample was made of peripheral blood. Written as DNA, the CDR3 is TGTGCCAGCTCACCGGTGGGGCCGCCCCTACACTACGAGCAGTACTTC. It specifies CASSPVGPPLHYEQYF.